The T cell receptor beta chain described here comes from a study of OX40 agonist ivuxolimab in advanced cancers. Overall study results and limits: Expanded peripheral T cells had an undetermined antigen specificity. Clonal expansion was seen in CD4+ and CD8+ blood T cells by week 6 at 0.1 to 3.0 mg/kg.

The CDR3 has 15 residues. V was cut by 1 base and J by 1 base, with 7 bases left in between. Germline V gene data show CDR1 as SGHTA and CDR2 as FQGTGA. Worth noting for this clone: The antigen remains undetermined.

This table comes from immunoSEQ multiplex PCR, and its TCRdb copy is limited to in-frame clones, with some not included. This sample has 90,000 to 120,000 clones, with approximately 90% found just once. The source was CD4+ or CD8+ T cells sorted from blood, collected in a trial of the OX40 agonist ivuxolimab. The chain carries TRBV7-3 and TRBJ2-2, with no clear D. The receptor comes from an adult with an advanced solid tumor such as melanoma, head and neck, liver or kidney cancer. CDR3 in DNA: TGTGCCAGCAGCTTAAGTTCAGGGAACACCGGGGAGCTGTTTTTT. Translated: CASSLSSGNTGELFF.